This T cell receptor beta chain was captured by sequencing in a study of a mutant IDH1 vaccine in newly diagnosed glioma. Overall study: Averaging roughly 40 years of age, treated patients were approximately 62% male and approximately 38% female. Patients previously underwent radiotherapy, temozolomide, or both, and most underwent both.

As to time point: week 35, safety follow-up. Each vaccine dose was 300 ug of mutant IDH1 20-mer peptide, with topical imiquimod. Assay used: immunoSEQ multiplex PCR; TCRdb lists only in-frame clones, some missing. The table has tens of thousands of clones, more than 70% seen once. The CDR3 contains 11 residues. Germline values: CDR1 LNHDA, CDR2 SQIVND (reference sequence). The V end lost 4 bases, the J end lost 8 bases, and 5 bases lay between the germline ends. As concerns this clone: Its antigen is not known.

The specimen was PBMCs, collected from a glioma patient whose treatment included an IDH1 peptide vaccine. The sequence came from a man aged 18 to 29 with glioma. The chain joins TRBV19 to TRBJ1-4; D remains unclear. The CDR3 protein is CASSSGEKLFF. The CDR3 DNA is TGTGCCAGTAGTAGCGGGGAAAAACTGTTTTTT.